Sequencing of this T cell receptor (beta chain) was carried out in a study of CXCR3-negative and CXCR3-positive naive CD8 T cells. Overall study context: The study obtained 140 million or so TRB reads, about 1.5 +/- 0.3 million per library. Study-level points and caveats: CXCR3-positive naive cells had TRB CDR3s that were more hydrophobic than CXCR3-negative naive cells had.

A note on this clonotype: Its target is not known.

Naive CD8+ T cells showed CD45RO-CCR7+CD27+CD95-. The TRB cDNA libraries were prepared by 5' RACE with UMI labels. Reprocessing the 5' RACE reads, TCRdb reports a single entry for every CDR3 protein and omits DNA. This sample's clone table lists tens of thousands of distinct CDR3 sequences. Sequenced input: naive CXCR3- CD8+ T cells from blood. The subset is: CD45RO-CCR7+CD27+CD95- naive CD8+ T cells lacking CXCR3 (TNR3-). This sequence originates from a human donor in good health. Some clones in this sample may be carry-over from other donors' samples.

The CDR3 protein is CANSQGFTDTQYF. V is TRBV12-3 or TRBV12-4 and J is TRBJ2-3; checking the TCRdb D call of TRBD1 is not possible without DNA. The CDR3 has 13 amino acids.